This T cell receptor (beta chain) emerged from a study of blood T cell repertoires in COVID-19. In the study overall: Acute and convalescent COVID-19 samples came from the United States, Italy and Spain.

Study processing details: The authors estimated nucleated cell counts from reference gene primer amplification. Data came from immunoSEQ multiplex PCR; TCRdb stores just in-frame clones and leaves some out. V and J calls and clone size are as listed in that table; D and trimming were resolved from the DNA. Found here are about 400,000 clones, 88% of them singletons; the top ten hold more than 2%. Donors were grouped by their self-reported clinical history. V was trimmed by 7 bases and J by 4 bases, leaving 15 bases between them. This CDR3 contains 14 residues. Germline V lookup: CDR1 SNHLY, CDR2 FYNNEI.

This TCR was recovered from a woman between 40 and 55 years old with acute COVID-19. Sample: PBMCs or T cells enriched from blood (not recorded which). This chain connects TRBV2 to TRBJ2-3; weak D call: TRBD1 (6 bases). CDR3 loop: CASNGQGPPDTQYF. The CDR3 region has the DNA TGTGCCAGCAACGGGCAGGGGCCCCCAGATACGCAGTATTTT. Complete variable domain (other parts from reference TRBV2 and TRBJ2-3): EPEVTQTPSHQVTQMGQEVILRCVPISNHLYFYWYRQILGQKVEFLVSFYNNEISEKSEIFDDQFSVERPDGSNFTLKIRSTKLEDSAMYFCASNGQGPPDTQYFGPGTRLTVL.